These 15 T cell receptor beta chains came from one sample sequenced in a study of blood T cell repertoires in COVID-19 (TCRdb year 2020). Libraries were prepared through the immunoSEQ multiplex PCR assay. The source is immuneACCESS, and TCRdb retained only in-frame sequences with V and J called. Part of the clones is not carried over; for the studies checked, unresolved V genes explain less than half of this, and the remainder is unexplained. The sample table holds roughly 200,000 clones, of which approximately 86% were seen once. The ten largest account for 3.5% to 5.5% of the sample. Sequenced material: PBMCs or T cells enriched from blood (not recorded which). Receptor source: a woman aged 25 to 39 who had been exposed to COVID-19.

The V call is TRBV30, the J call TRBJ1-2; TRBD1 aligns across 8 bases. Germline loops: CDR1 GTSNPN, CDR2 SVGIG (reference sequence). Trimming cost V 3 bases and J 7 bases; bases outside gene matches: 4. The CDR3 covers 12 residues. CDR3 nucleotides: TGTGCCTGGAGCCGACAGGGGTTTGGCTACACCTTC. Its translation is CAWSRQGFGYTF. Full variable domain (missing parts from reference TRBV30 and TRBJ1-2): SQTIHQWPATLVQPVGSPLSLECTVEGTSNPNLYWYRQAAGRGLQLLFYSVGIGQISSEVPQNLSASRPQDRQFILSSKKLLLSDSGFYLCAWSRQGFGYTFGSGTRLTVV.

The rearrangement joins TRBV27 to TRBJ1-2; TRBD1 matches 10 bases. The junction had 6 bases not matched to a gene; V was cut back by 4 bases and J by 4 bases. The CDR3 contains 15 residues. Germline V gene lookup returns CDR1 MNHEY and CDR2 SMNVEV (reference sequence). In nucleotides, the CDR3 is TGTGCCAGCAGTTACGACAGGGGGCGAAGCTATGGCTACACCTTC. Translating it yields CASSYDRGRSYGYTF.

The DNA of the CDR3 is TGTGCCAGTGTCAAGCCTAACTATGGCTACACCTTC. Its translation is CASVKPNYGYTF. The chain combines TRBV18 with TRBJ1-2; the D is unclear. V was cut by 9 bases and J by 0 bases, with 8 bases left in between. Germline assignment: CDR1 KGHSH and CDR2 LQKENI. CDR3 length: 12 residues.

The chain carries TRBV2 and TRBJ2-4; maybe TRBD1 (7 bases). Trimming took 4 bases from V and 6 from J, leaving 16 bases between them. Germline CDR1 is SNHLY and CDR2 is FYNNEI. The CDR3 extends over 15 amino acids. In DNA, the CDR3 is TGTGCCAGCAGTGTTCGACAGGGAGGAGGAAACATTCAGTACTTC. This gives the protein CASSVRQGGGNIQYF.

CDR3 residues: CASSGRLRGLSYNEQFF. CDR3 DNA sequence: TGTGCCAGTAGTGGCCGACTCAGGGGGCTGTCCTACAATGAGCAGTTCTTC. The V and J genes are TRBV19 and TRBJ2-1, with 8 bases fitting TRBD1. Germline V gene sequence: CDR1 LNHDA, CDR2 SQIVND (reference sequence). This CDR3 has 17 residues. V was clipped by 5 bases and J by 1 base; unmatched bases: 10.

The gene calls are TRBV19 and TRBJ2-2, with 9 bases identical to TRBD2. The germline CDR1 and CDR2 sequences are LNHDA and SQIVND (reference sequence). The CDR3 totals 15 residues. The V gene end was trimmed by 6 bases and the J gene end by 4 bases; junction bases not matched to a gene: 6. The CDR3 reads CASSGGGAFTGELFF. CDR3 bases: TGTGCCAGTAGCGGCGGGGGGGCCTTCACCGGGGAGCTGTTTTTT.

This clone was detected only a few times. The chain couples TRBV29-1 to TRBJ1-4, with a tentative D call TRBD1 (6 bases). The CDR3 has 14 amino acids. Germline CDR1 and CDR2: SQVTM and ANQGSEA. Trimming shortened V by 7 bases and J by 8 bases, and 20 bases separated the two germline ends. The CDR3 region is CSARESGDAEKLFF. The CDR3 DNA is TGCAGCGCCCGAGAATCAGGGGATGCGGAAAAACTGTTTTTT.

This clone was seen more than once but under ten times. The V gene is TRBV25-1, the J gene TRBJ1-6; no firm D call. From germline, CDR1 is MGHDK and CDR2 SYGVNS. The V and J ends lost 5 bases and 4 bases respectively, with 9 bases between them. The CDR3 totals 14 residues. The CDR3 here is CASSRGLYNSPLHF. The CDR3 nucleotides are TGTGCCAGCAGTCGAGGACTGTATAATTCACCCCTCCACTTT. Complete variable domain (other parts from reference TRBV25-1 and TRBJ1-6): EADIYQTPRYLVIGTGKKITLECSQTMGHDKMYWYQQDPGMELHLIHYSYGVNSTEKGDLSSESTVSRIRTEHFPLTLESARPSHTSQYLCASSRGLYNSPLHFGNGTRLTVT.

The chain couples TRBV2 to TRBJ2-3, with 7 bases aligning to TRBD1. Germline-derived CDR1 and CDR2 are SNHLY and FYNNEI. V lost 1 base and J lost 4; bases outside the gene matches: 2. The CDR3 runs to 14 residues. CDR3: CASSEEQGADTQYF. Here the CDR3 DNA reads TGTGCCAGCAGTGAAGAGCAGGGGGCAGATACGCAGTATTTT.

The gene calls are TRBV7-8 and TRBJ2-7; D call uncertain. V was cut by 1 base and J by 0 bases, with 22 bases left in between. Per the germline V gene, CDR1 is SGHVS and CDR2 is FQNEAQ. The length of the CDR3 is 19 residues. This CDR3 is CASSLVHVVLSPSSYEQYF. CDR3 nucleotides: TGTGCCAGCAGCTTAGTCCATGTTGTCTTGAGCCCAAGCTCCTACGAGCAGTACTTC.

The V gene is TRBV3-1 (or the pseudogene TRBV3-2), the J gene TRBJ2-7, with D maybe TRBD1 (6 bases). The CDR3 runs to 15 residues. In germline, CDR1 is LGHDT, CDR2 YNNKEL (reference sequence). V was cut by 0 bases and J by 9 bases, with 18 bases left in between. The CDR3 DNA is TGTGCCAGCAGCCAAGACCAGGGGCAGAATACAGGGCAGTACTTC. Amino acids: CASSQDQGQNTGQYF.

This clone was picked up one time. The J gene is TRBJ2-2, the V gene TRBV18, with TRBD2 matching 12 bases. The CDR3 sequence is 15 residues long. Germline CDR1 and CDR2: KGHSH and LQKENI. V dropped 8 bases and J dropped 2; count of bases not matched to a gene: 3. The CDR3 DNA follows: TGTGCCAGCCGACTAGCGGGGGATAACACCGGGGAGCTGTTTTTT. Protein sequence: CASRLAGDNTGELFF.

The CDR3 DNA follows: TGTGCCAGCAGTATTATTTCGGGACAGGGGAGCTACGAGCAGTACTTC. This translates into CASSIISGQGSYEQYF. The chain joins TRBV27 to TRBJ2-7; TRBD1 aligns across 10 bases. J gave up 3 bases and V 5 bases, and 10 bases lay outside the gene matches. This CDR3 comprises 16 residues. Germline CDR1 is MNHEY and CDR2 is SMNVEV (reference sequence).

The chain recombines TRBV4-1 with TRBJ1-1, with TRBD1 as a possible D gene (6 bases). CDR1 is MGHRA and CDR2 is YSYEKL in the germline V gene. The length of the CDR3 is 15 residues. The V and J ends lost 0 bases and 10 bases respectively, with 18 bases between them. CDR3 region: CASSQDVDRNNGAFF. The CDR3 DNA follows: TGCGCCAGCAGCCAAGACGTTGACAGGAACAATGGAGCTTTCTTT.

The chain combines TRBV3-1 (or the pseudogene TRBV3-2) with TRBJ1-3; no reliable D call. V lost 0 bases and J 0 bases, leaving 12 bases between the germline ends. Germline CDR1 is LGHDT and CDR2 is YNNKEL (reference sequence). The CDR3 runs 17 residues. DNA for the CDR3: TGTGCCAGCAGCCAAGAACCACACCGATCCTCTGGAAACACCATATATTTT. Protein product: CASSQEPHRSSGNTIYF.